Detailed here is one T cell receptor beta chain. Its target is unknown. TCR beta CDR3 was sequenced at survey depth on immunoSEQ. TCRdb keeps only in-frame clones here, not all; method: immunoSEQ multiplex PCR. The sample yields approximately 3,100 clones, less than 70% seen once. The data belong to a study of CD8 T cell repertoires and HIV-1 epitope variants. The CDR3 is 15 residues long. V was pared by 6 bases and J by 6 bases, with 6 bases of the junction left unmatched. Germline V gene sequence: CDR1 MNHNS, CDR2 SASEGT. Sequenced material: cultured CD8+ T cells derived from PBMCs. The clonotype originates from a male donor with HIV. The chain uses TRBV6-1 and TRBJ2-1, with TRBD1 identical over 12 bases. CDR3: CASRERDRGLNEQFF. The CDR3, as DNA: TGTGCCAGCAGGGAACGGGACAGGGGGCTCAATGAGCAGTTCTTC.